This T cell receptor (beta chain) was captured by sequencing in a study of T cells expressing NK-cell markers. The CDR3 runs 13 residues. The germline CDR1 and CDR2 sequences are SEHNR and FQNEAQ (reference sequence). From its re-call of the 5' RACE reads, TCRdb lists each CDR3 protein once, without DNA. Recorded for this sample: around 550,000 distinct CDR3 sequences. Sequencing used blood T cells: a sorted CD56 or NKG2C T cell subset, CD4+ or CD8+ T cells, or bulk PBMC T cells (not recorded which). The chain links TRBV7-9 to TRBJ2-1; the D call from TCRdb, TRBD1, cannot be confirmed without DNA. The sequence derives from a young man in good health. CDR3 sequence: CASSLGAGNEQFF.